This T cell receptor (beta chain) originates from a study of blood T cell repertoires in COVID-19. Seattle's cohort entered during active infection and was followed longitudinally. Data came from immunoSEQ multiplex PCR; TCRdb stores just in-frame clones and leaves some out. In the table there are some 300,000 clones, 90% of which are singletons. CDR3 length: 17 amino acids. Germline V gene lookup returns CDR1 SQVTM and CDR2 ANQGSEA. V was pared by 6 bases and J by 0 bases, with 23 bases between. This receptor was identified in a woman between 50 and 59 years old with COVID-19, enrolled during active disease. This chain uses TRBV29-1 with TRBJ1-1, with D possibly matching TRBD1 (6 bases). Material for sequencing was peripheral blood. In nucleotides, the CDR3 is TGCAGCGTCACCCAGTCGGGACACACGTCCCTGAACACTGAAGCTTTCTTT. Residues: CSVTQSGHTSLNTEAFF.